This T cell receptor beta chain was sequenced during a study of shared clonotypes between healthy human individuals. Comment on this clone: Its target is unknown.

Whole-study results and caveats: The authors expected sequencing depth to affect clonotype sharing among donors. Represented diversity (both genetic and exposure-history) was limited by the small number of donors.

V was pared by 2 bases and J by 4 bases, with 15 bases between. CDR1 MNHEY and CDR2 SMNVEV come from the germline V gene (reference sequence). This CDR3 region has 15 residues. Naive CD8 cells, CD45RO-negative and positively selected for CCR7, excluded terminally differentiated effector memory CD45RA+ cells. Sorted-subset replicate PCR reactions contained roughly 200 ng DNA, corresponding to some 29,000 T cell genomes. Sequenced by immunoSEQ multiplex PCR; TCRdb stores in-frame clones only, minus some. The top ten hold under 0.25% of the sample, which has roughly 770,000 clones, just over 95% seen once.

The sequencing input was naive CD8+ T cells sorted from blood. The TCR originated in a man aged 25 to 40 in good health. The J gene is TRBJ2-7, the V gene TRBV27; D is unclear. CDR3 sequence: CASSLAVGSVYEQYF. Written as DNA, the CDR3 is TGTGCCAGCAGTTTAGCAGTAGGGTCTGTATACGAGCAGTACTTC.